This T cell receptor beta chain emerged from a study of cytomegalovirus exposure and HLA in healthy donors. Study-level points and caveats: Cytomegalovirus association was assigned to about 150 TCR beta chains.

The table lists this clone with a count of one. What it binds is unknown. The method was immunoSEQ multiplex PCR; TCRdb's version includes in-frame clones alone and lacks a portion of them. The table has around 180,000 clones, 75% to 90% seen once; the top ten hold around 6.7%. This receptor was identified in a man younger than 35 in good health and CMV-seropositive. The sequenced sample was PBMCs.

This CDR3 reads CASSFRARSNQPQHF. DNA of the CDR3: TGTGCCAGCAGCTTCAGGGCCCGTAGCAATCAGCCCCAGCATTTT. The rearrangement links TRBV28 to TRBJ1-5, with D possibly TRBD1 on 5 matching bases. The CDR3 runs 15 residues. The germline gives CDR1 MDHEN, CDR2 SYDVKM. V was cut by 6 bases and J by 0 bases, with 12 bases left in between. The variable domain in full, completed from reference TRBV28 and TRBJ1-5, reads DVKVTQSSRYLVKRTGEKVFLECVQDMDHENMFWYRQDPGLGLRLIYFSYDVKMKEKGDIPEGYSVSREKKERFSLILESASTNQTSMYLCASSFRARSNQPQHFGDGTRLSIL.